This TCR beta chain came from a study of blood T cell repertoires in COVID-19. Authors' methods: Nucleated cell number was recorded as an estimate derived from reference gene primer amplification. Only in-frame clones appear in the TCRdb table, and some are missing; sequencing was by immunoSEQ multiplex PCR. The DNA was the basis for D and trimming; V, J and clone size are from that table. Here the sample spans a few hundred thousand clones, roughly 90% being singletons. The CDR3 runs to 15 residues. The sequenced sample consisted of peripheral blood. The TCR was taken from a man aged 40-49 years with acute or convalescent COVID-19. The chain has TRBV21-1 and TRBJ1-5; TRBD1, as called in the table, went unchecked against the DNA. TRBV21-1 is designated a pseudogene. DNA for the CDR3: TGTGCCAGCAGCAAGACAGCTAATAGCAATCAGCCCCAGCATTTT. Its translation is CASSKTANSNQPQHF.